The sample holds one count of the clone carrying this T cell receptor beta chain. Assay: immunoSEQ multiplex PCR; the TCRdb copy retains only in-frame clones and omits some. Of 200,000 to 300,000 clones in the sample, roughly 90% are singletons; the top ten hold approximately 4.1%. These data come from a study of blood T cell repertoires in COVID-19. About the research overall: Spain, Italy and the United States supplied samples that represented acute and convalescent COVID-19. T cells, B-cell-depleted T cells, or PBMCs provided the cDNA or gDNA that served as material.

The ends were cut back, 2 bases at V and 5 bases at J, with 21 bases in the middle. The V gene's germline CDR1 is SGHVS and CDR2 FQNEAQ. The CDR3 length is 18 residues. The sample comprised PBMCs or T cells enriched from blood (not recorded which). The chain carries TRBV7-8 and TRBJ2-2; possibly TRBD2 for D (6 bases). The TCR originated in a woman aged 25 to 39 who had recovered from COVID-19. CDR3 bases: TGTGCCAGCAGCTTATTCCCCCCCGGCGGGGCGGGGACCGGGGAGCTGTTTTTT. Residues: CASSLFPPGGAGTGELFF.